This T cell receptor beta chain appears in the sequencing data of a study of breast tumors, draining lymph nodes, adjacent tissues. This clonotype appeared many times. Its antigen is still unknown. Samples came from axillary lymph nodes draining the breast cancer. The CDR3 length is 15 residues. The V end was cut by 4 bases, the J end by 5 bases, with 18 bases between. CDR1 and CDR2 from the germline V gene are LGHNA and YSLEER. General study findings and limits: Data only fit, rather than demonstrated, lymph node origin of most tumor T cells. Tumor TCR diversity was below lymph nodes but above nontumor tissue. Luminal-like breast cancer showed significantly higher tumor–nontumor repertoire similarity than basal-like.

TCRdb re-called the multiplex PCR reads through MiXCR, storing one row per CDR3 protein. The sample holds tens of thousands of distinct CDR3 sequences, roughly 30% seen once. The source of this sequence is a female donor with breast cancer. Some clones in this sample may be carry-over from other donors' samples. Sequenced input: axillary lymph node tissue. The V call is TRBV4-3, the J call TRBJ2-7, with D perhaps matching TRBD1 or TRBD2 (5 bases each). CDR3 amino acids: CASSPVRDGGHEQYF. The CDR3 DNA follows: TGCGCCAGCAGCCCAGTCCGGGACGGCGGCCACGAGCAGTACTTC.